These 2 T cell receptor beta chains were all obtained from the same sample, sequenced in a study of blood T cell repertoires in COVID-19. Data came from immunoSEQ multiplex PCR; TCRdb stores just in-frame clones and leaves some out. This table has 130,000 to 150,000 clones, over 70% appearing once. Sequences were obtained from peripheral blood. These receptors all stem from a woman in her forties or fifties with acute or convalescent COVID-19.

The chain couples TRBV4-2 to TRBJ1-2, with a tentative D call TRBD1 (5 bases). The CDR3 spans 15 residues. With 4 bases removed from V and 4 bases from J, the gap between germline ends came to 16 bases. Germline-derived CDR1 and CDR2 are LGHNA and YNFKEQ. The CDR3 DNA is TGTGCCAGCAGCCCCCTGGGCGGGACCCTCTATGGCTACACCTTC. This sequence encodes CASSPLGGTLYGYTF.

V gene TRBV12-3 or TRBV12-4 combines with J gene TRBJ1-2; D is possibly TRBD1 (5 bases). This CDR3 is 12 amino acids long. Trimming left V 7 bases short and J 5 bases short, with 11 bases between. This chain's CDR3 is CASTPQGYGYTF. CDR3 DNA sequence: TGTGCCAGCACACCGCAGGGTTATGGCTACACCTTC.